Below are 7 T cell receptor beta chains sequenced from a single sample in a study of blood T cell repertoires in COVID-19. Sequencing was performed with immunoSEQ multiplex PCR; in TCRdb, only in-frame clones are kept and a portion is missing. The data show 410,000 or so clones, about nine tenths seen once. The sequenced sample consisted of peripheral blood. The receptor set was obtained from a woman aged 40 to 49 with COVID-19, enrolled during active disease.

This clone was recorded only once. The chain employs TRBV30 and TRBJ1-1; D unresolved. The germline CDR1 and CDR2 sequences are GTSNPN and SVGIG (reference sequence). CDR3 length equals 14 residues. Between the trimmed V and J ends, which lost 7 bases and 1 base, there was a span of 16 bases. The CDR3 DNA is TGTGCCTCTGACGGGGTGGCACGGAACACTGAAGCTTTCTTT. Its protein product is CASDGVARNTEAFF.

The chain couples TRBV5-4 to TRBJ1-1, with 11 bases fitting TRBD1. The germline V gene has CDR1 SGHNT and CDR2 YYREEE (reference sequence). CDR3 length: 15 amino acids. V shed 4 bases and J 4 bases; nucleotides not matched to a gene: 6. This CDR3 reads CASSRRGTGGTEAFF. The CDR3 DNA sequence: TGTGCCAGCAGCCGACGCGGGACAGGGGGCACTGAAGCTTTCTTT.

The genes are TRBV14 and TRBJ1-1; D call uncertain. The CDR3 totals 13 residues. Deletions cut 4 bases from V and 3 bases from J, with 9 bases between. Germline values: CDR1 SGHDN, CDR2 FVKESK. The CDR3 here is CASSLSGYTEAFF. The CDR3 bases are TGTGCCAGCAGCCTCTCAGGTTACACTGAAGCTTTCTTT.

This clone has just a few counts. The chain joins TRBV4-3 to TRBJ1-3, with D possibly TRBD1 on 6 matching bases. Trimming stripped 1 base from V and 2 bases from J, with 12 bases between. CDR3 length equals 16 residues. Germline assignment: CDR1 LGHNA and CDR2 YSLEER. The CDR3 bases are TGCGCCAGCAGCCAAGTCTCAGGGGCTGCTGGAAACACCATATATTTT. Translated, it gives CASSQVSGAAGNTIYF.

This chain links TRBV6-5 with TRBJ2-7, with 8 bases lining up with TRBD1. V lost 4 bases to trimming and J lost 6 bases; unmatched junction nucleotides: 5. In germline, CDR1 is MNHEY, CDR2 SVGAGI. The CDR3 is 13 amino acids. The CDR3 loop reads CASSWGDRSEQYF. Here the CDR3 DNA reads TGTGCCAGCAGTTGGGGGGACAGGTCCGAGCAGTACTTC.

The rearrangement links TRBV4-1 to TRBJ1-4; 9 bases match TRBD1. Germline lookup yields CDR1 MGHRA and CDR2 YSYEKL. With V trimmed by 4 bases and J by 0 bases, 3 bases remained unmatched. The CDR3 totals 16 residues. CDR3 region: CASSRTGATTNEKLFF. CDR3 in DNA: TGCGCCAGCAGCCGGACAGGGGCCACAACTAATGAAAAACTGTTTTTT.

The rearrangement joins TRBV7-2 to TRBJ1-1, with a possible D match to TRBD1 (5 bases). In germline, CDR1 is SGHTA, CDR2 FQGNSA. This CDR3 contains 15 residues. The V end was cut by 0 bases, the J end by 6 bases, with 14 bases between. Written as DNA, the CDR3 is TGTGCCAGCAGCTTAGCTTCGGGCAGGGTACCTGAAGCTTTCTTT. Residues: CASSLASGRVPEAFF.